The TCR beta chain under discussion was sequenced for a study of blood T cell repertoires in COVID-19. As processed by the authors: The authors estimated nucleated cell counts from reference gene primer amplification. Method: immunoSEQ multiplex PCR; TCRdb's copy keeps in-frame clones and lacks some. V and J calls and clone size follow that table, whereas D and trimming were derived from the DNA. The table has hundreds of thousands of clones, approximately 86% seen once. Germline trimming cut 0 bases from V and 6 bases from J; bases unmatched to any gene: 2. CDR1 MNHEY and CDR2 SVGAGI come from the germline V gene. This CDR3 has 14 residues.

The source of this sequence is a man in his 60s who had recovered from COVID-19. Sequencing was carried out using peripheral blood. The rearrangement links TRBV6-5 to TRBJ2-7, with 10 bases lining up with TRBD1. CDR3: CASSYSRTGGEQYF. The CDR3 region has the DNA TGTGCCAGCAGTTACTCGAGGACAGGGGGCGAGCAGTACTTC.